This T cell receptor (beta chain) was recorded in a study of cytomegalovirus exposure and HLA in healthy donors. In the study overall: A preliminary data release comprised around 90 million unique TCRs obtained from HLA-typed donors.

Primers included in the PCR were 60 Vbeta and 13 Jbeta primers. Some clones are missing from TCRdb's copy, which holds only in-frame ones; the method was immunoSEQ multiplex PCR. This sample carries 90,000 or so clones, roughly 71% of them seen once, and the ten largest clones take roughly 2.8%. CDR1 is KGHSH, CDR2 LQKENI, per germline. The CDR3 loop spans 16 amino acids. Trimming shortened V by 2 bases and J by 0 bases, and 8 bases separated the two germline ends. This clonotype was obtained from a man between 50 and 59 years old in good health and CMV-seronegative. J is TRBJ1-6 and V is TRBV18; D is ambiguous. Source material: PBMCs. The CDR3 DNA sequence: TGTGCCAGCTCACCATATACGAGCTCCTATAATTCACCCCTCCACTTT. Translation gives CASSPYTSSYNSPLHF.